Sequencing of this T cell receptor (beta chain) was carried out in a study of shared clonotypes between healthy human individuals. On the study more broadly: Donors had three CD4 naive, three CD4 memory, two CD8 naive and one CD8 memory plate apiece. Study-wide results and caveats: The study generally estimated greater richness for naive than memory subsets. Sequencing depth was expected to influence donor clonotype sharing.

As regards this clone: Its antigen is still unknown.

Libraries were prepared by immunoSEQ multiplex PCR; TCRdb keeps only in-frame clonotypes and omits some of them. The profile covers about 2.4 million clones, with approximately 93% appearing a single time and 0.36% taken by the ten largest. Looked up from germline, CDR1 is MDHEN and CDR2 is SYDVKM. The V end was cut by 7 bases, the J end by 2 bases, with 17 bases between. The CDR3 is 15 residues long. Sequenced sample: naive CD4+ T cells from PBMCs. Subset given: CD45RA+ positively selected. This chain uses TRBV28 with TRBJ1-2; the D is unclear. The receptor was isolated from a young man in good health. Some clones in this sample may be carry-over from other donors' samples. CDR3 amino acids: CASNELRAVNYGYTF. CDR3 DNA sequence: TGTGCCAGCAACGAACTACGGGCGGTGAACTATGGCTACACCTTC.